This TCR beta chain appears in the sequencing data of a study of Graves' ophthalmopathy and Graves' hyperthyroidism listed by TCRdb under 2018. Study-level background: Hyperthyroidism was defined as stable when no progression to ophthalmopathy occurred within 18 months of follow-up. To tell Graves' ophthalmopathy apart from Graves' hyperthyroidism, and to predict which patients would progress to ophthalmopathy, the study relied on TCR beta repertoire signatures. In total, 135 blood samples were TCR-sequenced: 40 to 45 ophthalmopathy, under 85 hyperthyroidism and about 17 hyperthyroidism-to-ophthalmopathy patients. A discovery set of 95 to 100 patients (43 ophthalmopathy, under 65 stable hyperthyroidism) was enrolled to explore V-J signatures distinguishing ophthalmopathy from hyperthyroidism. For independent validation, a separate cohort was made up of some 19 hyperthyroidism patients plus 17 patients who later progressed from hyperthyroidism to ophthalmopathy. In five to seven hyperthyroidism patients, the T-cell repertoire of thyroid tissue was compared with the T-cell repertoire of blood. Following sampling, methimazole starting at 30 mg daily was administered to hyperthyroidism patients, and high-dose intravenous methylprednisolone was administered to ophthalmopathy patients.

At least ten counts were recorded for this clonotype. What this receptor recognizes is not known. No base qualities exist here, and no much larger clone lies one base off it. Via the germline V gene, CDR1 is SGHVS and CDR2 FNYEAQ. The CDR3 starts with the cysteine, ends with the phenylalanine, and has 17 residues. The only DNA kept is the CDR3, 51 bases in frame from the first base. The junction carries 20 bases between V and J, which are trimmed by 4 bases and 7 bases respectively. Broad study findings and their caveats: Among expanded thyroid clonotypes with frequency above 0.001, most also showed up in blood, which suggests that blood repertoires may reflect the thyroid immune response. No statistical method was used to predetermine the sample size, and group allocation was not hidden from the investigators. Ophthalmopathy was separated from stable hyperthyroidism by the 13-signature model with more than 85% sensitivity and 81% to 84% specificity in cross-validation and with 80%/75% in the test set. In validation, the model predicted ophthalmopathy progression with less than 71% sensitivity and approximately 78% specificity; roughly 11 predicted patients were CT-confirmed with GO in a median of roughly 6.8 months.

For repertoire sequencing, TCR beta CDR3 regions were amplified from RNA transcripts. A first-round RT-PCR used HTBI primers with the Qiagen OneStep RT-PCR kit, followed by a second-round multiplex PCR, size selection and purification. The libraries underwent paired-end sequencing with 100 bp reads on an Illumina HiSeq2000. On the authors' methods: SOAPnuke was used to process the reads, removing any read that contained adapters or uncalled bases, had a mean Phred below 15, or lacked an exact match to the constant primer or identifier. COPE v1.2.5 was used to merge the high-quality paired reads. Clonotypes were defined as unique nucleotide sequences and were aligned to IMGT TRB V, D and J references using MiTCR v1.1. Analysis was restricted to V-J combinations with a frequency above 0.0001, which covered approximately 99% of repertoires. For each V-J combination, a TCR clonal expansion and chaos score was defined as F50 clonal expansion divided by the chaos observed in the TCRdist matrix. Welch's t-statistics and random forest were used to reduce features to about a dozen V-J combinations, which were fed into a naive Bayes classifier. The similarity between thyroid and blood repertoires was quantified using the Morisita-Horn index. The public reads were quality trimmed at Q25 with fastp and then assembled into clones with MiXCR by TCRdb, keeping productive beta chains. A single entry per CDR3 protein holds the most common genes and DNA from its merged rows. The V and J calls shown here were made by TCRdb, not taken from the authors' results. The sample table records roughly 600,000 distinct CDR3 sequences; 35% to 45% of these occur just once. The ten top clones hold roughly 4.5% of the sample.

The hyperthyroidism patients were 18 to 65 years old and newly diagnosed, with a disease duration of less than 2 months. Patients with other autoimmune diseases, uncontrolled infections, pregnancy or lactation were excluded. Clinical symptoms, serum thyroxine, TRAb, thyroid ultrasound and orbital computed tomography were used for diagnosis. Total RNA was extracted with Trizol reagent and quality-checked on an Agilent 2100 Bioanalyzer. The receptor's source is an adult man with Graves' hyperthyroidism. The sequence joins TRBV7-6 to TRBJ1-6; the D gene is perhaps TRBD1, from 5 matching bases. The sequenced sample consisted of peripheral blood or thyroid tissue (not recorded which). Here the CDR3 is given as CASSSRVGERGNSPLHF. The DNA reads as follows: TGTGCCAGCAGCTCCAGAGTAGGGGAACGCGGGAATTCACCCCTCCACTTT.